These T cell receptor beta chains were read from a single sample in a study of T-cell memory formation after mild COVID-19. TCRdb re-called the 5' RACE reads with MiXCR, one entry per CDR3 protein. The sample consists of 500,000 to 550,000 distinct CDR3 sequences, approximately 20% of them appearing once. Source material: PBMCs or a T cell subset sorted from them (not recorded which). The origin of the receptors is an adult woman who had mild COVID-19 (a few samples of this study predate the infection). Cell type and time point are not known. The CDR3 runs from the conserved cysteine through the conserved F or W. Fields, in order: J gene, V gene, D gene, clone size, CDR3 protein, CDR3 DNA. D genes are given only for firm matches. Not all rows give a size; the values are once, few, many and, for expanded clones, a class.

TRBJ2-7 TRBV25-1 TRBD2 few CASRVAGGRYEQYF TGTGCCAGCAGGGTAGCGGGAGGGCGCTACGAGCAGTACTTC
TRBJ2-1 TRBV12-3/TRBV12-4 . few CASSHTPREQFF TGTGCCAGCAGTCACACTCCGCGTGAGCAGTTCTTC
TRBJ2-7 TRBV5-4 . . CASSEASGTYEQYF TGTGCCAGCAGTGAGGCTAGTGGGACCTACGAGCAGTACTTC
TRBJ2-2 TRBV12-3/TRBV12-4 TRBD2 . CASSFMRERTGELFF TGTGCCAGCAGTTTTATGCGGGAGCGAACCGGGGAGCTGTTTTTT
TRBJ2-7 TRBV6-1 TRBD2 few CASSEATSGGFYYEQYF TGTGCCAGCAGTGAAGCAACTAGCGGGGGGTTTTACTACGAGCAGTACTTC
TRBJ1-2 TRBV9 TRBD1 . CASTDRDSYGYTF TGTGCCAGCACCGACCGGGACAGCTATGGCTACACCTTC
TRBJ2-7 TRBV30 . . CAWSEMVAATYEQYF TGTGCCTGGAGTGAGATGGTAGCGGCCACCTACGAGCAGTACTTC
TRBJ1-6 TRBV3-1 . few CASSQTGTGSSPLHF TGTGCCAGCAGCCAAACCGGGACCGGGAGTTCACCCCTCCACTTT
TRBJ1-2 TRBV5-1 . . CASSPANPGIYGYTF TGCGCCAGCAGCCCCGCCAATCCGGGAATCTATGGCTACACCTTC
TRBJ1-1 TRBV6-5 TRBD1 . CASSTTRTGNYGTEAFF TGTGCCAGCAGTACGACCAGGACAGGGAATTATGGCACTGAAGCTTTCTTT
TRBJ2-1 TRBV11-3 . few CASSLGGWGLPSDNEQFF TGTGCCAGCAGCTTAGGGGGGTGGGGACTCCCCTCTGACAATGAGCAGTTCTTC
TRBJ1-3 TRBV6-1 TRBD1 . CASSEIGGQLTGNTIYF TGTGCCAGCAGTGAAATCGGGGGACAGTTGACTGGAAACACCATATATTTT
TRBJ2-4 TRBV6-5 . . CASSREKGVQYF TGTGCCAGCAGTCGCGAAAAGGGGGTTCAGTACTTC
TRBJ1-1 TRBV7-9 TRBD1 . CASTWTGGMSEAFF TGTGCCAGCACCTGGACAGGGGGCATGTCTGAAGCTTTCTTT
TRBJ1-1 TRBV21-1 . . CASGSVLMNTEAFF TGTGCCAGCGGATCGGTTCTTATGAACACTGAAGCTTTCTTT
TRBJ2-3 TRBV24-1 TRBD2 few CATSDSGTSKDTQYF TGTGCCACCAGTGATTCCGGGACTAGCAAAGATACGCAGTATTTT
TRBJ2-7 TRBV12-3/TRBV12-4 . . CASSRQAHEQYF TGTGCCAGCAGTAGACAGGCTCACGAGCAGTACTTC
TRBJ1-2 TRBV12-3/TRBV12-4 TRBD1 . CASSAQGGGYTF TGTGCCAGCAGTGCTCAGGGGGGTGGCTACACCTTC
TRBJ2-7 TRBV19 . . CASSIGRSSSYEQYF TGTGCCAGTAGTATAGGGCGATCGAGCTCCTACGAGCAGTACTTC
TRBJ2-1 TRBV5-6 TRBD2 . CASSSLAGDRNEQFF TGTGCCAGCAGCTCTTTAGCGGGAGATCGGAATGAGCAGTTCTTC
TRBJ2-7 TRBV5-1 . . CASSMGTPYEQYF TGCGCCAGCAGCATGGGAACCCCCTACGAGCAGTACTTC
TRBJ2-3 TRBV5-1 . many CASSLGDSTDTQYF TGCGCCAGCAGCTTGGGCGATAGCACAGATACGCAGTATTTT
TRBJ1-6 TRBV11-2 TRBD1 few CASSFDRVNSPLHF TGTGCCAGCAGCTTCGACAGGGTGAATTCACCCCTCCACTTT
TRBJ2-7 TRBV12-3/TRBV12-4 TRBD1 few CASRGQGLAREQYF TGTGCCAGCAGAGGACAGGGACTGGCTCGCGAGCAGTACTTC
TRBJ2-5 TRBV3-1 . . CASRRTDQYQETQYF TGTGCCAGCAGGCGGACGGACCAGTACCAAGAGACCCAGTACTTC
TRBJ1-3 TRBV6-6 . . CASSYGGSSGNTIYF TGTGCCAGCAGTTACGGAGGCAGCTCTGGAAACACCATATATTTT
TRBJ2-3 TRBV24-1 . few CATSVTGADTQYF TGTGCCACCAGTGTGACGGGTGCAGATACGCAGTATTTT
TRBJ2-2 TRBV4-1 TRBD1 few CASSRAAQGARTGELFF TGCGCCAGCAGCCGAGCCGCACAGGGGGCACGAACCGGGGAGCTGTTTTTT
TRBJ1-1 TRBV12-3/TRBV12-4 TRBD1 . CASSPDRKAFF TGTGCCAGCAGCCCGGACAGGAAAGCTTTCTTT
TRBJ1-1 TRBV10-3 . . CAISVSFVSNTEAFF TGTGCCATCAGTGTTTCGTTTGTGTCGAACACTGAAGCTTTCTTT
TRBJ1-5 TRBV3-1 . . CASSQDSIQPQHF TGTGCCAGCAGCCAAGATAGTATTCAGCCCCAGCATTTT
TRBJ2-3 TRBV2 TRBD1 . CASRRQGGTDTQYF TGTGCCAGCAGGCGACAGGGCGGCACAGATACGCAGTATTTT
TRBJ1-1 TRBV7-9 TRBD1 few CASLLTGFEAFF TGTGCCAGCTTGCTGACAGGGTTCGAAGCTTTCTTT
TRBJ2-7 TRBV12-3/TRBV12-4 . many CASSLRSYEQYF TGTGCCAGCAGCTTAAGGTCCTACGAGCAGTACTTC
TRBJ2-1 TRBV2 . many CASSRTDNEQFF TGCGCCAGCAGCCGGACTGACAATGAGCAGTTCTTC
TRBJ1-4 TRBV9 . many CASSVGRVTEKLFF TGTGCCAGCAGCGTAGGCCGGGTAACTGAAAAACTGTTTTTT
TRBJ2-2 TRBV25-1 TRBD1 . CASSSSLTGAPNTGELFF TGTGCCAGCAGTAGCTCGTTAACAGGGGCCCCAAACACCGGGGAGCTGTTTTTT
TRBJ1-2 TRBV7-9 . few CASSLGYRPNYGYTF TGTGCCAGCAGCTTAGGATACAGACCTAACTATGGCTACACCTTC
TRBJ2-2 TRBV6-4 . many CASSDGPTGELFF TGTGCCAGCAGTGATGGGCCCACCGGGGAGCTGTTTTTT
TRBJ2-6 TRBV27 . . CASSLFDPRIPANVLTF TGTGCCAGCAGTTTATTTGACCCGCGGATTCCGGCCAACGTCCTGACTTTC
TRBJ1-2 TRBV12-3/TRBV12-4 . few CASSFKVKGYTF TGTGCCAGCAGTTTTAAGGTGAAGGGCTACACCTTC
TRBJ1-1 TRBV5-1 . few CASSLGGVSSEAFF TGCGCCAGCAGCTTGGGAGGGGTGAGCTCTGAAGCTTTCTTT
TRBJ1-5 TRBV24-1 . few CATAPGDYQPQHF TGTGCCACCGCCCCGGGAGACTATCAGCCCCAGCATTTT
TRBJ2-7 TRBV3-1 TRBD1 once CASSHSRQGNSYEQYF TGTGCCAGCAGCCATTCTCGACAGGGGAATTCCTACGAGCAGTACTTC
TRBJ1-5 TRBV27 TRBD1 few CASSSPLTGGNQPQHF TGTGCCAGCAGTTCCCCCCTGACAGGGGGCAATCAGCCCCAGCATTTT
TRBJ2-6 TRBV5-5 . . CASSLAVTHRGANVLTF TGTGCCAGCAGCTTGGCAGTAACCCACAGGGGGGCCAACGTCCTGACTTTC
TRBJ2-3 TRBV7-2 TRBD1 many CASSLRQGTDTQYF TGTGCCAGCAGCTTAAGACAGGGAACAGATACGCAGTATTTT
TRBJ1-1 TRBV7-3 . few CASSWGRENTEAFF TGTGCCAGCAGCTGGGGGAGGGAGAACACTGAAGCTTTCTTT
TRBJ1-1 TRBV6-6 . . CASSHGPGEAFF TGTGCCAGCAGTCACGGGCCGGGTGAAGCTTTCTTT
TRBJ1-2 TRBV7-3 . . CASSRETGYGYTF TGTGCCAGCAGCCGTGAAACGGGGTATGGCTACACCTTC
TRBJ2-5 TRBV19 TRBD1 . CASSRPGTGGETQYF TGTGCCAGTAGTCGCCCCGGGACAGGGGGAGAGACCCAGTACTTC
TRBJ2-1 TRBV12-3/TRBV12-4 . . CASSLDASFHNEQFF TGTGCCAGCAGTTTAGATGCGAGTTTCCACAATGAGCAGTTCTTC
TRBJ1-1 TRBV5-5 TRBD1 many CASSPGTGRAEAFF TGTGCCAGCAGCCCCGGGACAGGGAGAGCTGAAGCTTTCTTT
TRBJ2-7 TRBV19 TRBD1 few CASSIGTDKYEQYF TGTGCCAGTAGTATTGGGACAGATAAATACGAGCAGTACTTC
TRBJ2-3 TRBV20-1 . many CSASNRRDTQYF TGCAGTGCTAGCAACAGGAGAGATACGCAGTATTTT